This record looks at one TCR beta chain sequence and its context. This clonotype was detected a few times. This clone's antigen is unknown. Per-nucleotide qualities are absent, and no much larger clonotype sits a single base away. The record originates from a study of T cell repertoires in cytomegalovirus infection (dated by TCRdb to about 2019). Background for the entire study: Peptide stimulations targeted recently identified HLA-C-restricted CMV epitopes, whose presentation resists viral immunomodulation, together with well-studied HLA-B-restricted epitopes. Donor HLA type was relevant to the analysis, because carriage of CMV infection together with the matching HLA type was indicated by public TCR beta signatures.

The treatment or condition tag for this specimen amounts to: in vitro stimulation with specific CMV peptide epitopes to enrich CMV-specific T cells. Study-level results and caveats: The ex vivo response was dominated by HLA-C-restricted CMV-specific TCR beta clonotypes, which also provided the single most frequent clonotype in two of eight donors. In both this cohort and an independent roughly 400-donor cohort, the cumulative frequency of public TCR beta family members distinguished carriers of CMV infection plus the relevant HLA type.

Sequenced using an Illumina HiSeq 1500. TCRdb itself trimmed the public reads at Q25 with fastp, ran MiXCR and retained productive beta chains. Rows matching on CDR3 protein sequence are summarized as one entry with the most common DNA and genes. The sample table holds under 850,000 distinct CDR3 sequences, of which about 33% were seen once. Over 15% of the sample lies in the top ten. CDR3 length: 15 amino acids, cysteine to phenylalanine. Here the CDR3 DNA is all that survives: 45 bases in frame from base 1. The germline V and J ends show losses of 0 bases and 3 bases respectively, and no gene match explains 3 bases of the junction. CDR1 and CDR2 were assigned from the germline V gene as ENHRY and SYGVKD.

The sequences come from cultured PBMCs, collected from culture after CMV antigen stimulation. The rearranged segments are TRBV10-3 and TRBJ2-7, with 9 middle bases fitting TRBD2. The clonotype originates from a human donor in good health (CMV status not recorded). Some clones in this sample may be carry-over from other donors' samples. At the DNA level, the sequence is TGTGCCATCAGTGAGTCGCCTAGCGGGGACTACGAGCAGTACTTC. Translation gives CAISESPSGDYEQYF.